This TCR beta chain was documented in a study of siplizumab effects on memory and regulatory T cells. The CDR3 loop spans 15 amino acids. After removal of 4 bases from V and 3 bases from J, the junction contained 9 bases not matched to a gene. CDR1 and CDR2 (germline): SGHRS, YFSETQ. On this clone itself: Its antigen is currently unknown.

Study-wide points: Researchers did not confirm the suppressive function of proliferating Tregs from siplizumab cultures. No assignable naive or memory phenotype existed for roughly 75-96% of proliferating CD4+ or CD8+ clones. Only a minor fraction of alloreactive clones mapped to unstimulated subsets.

Per-sample assaying covered 85,000 to 100,000 TCR templates. Here immunoSEQ multiplex PCR was the method, and the copy in TCRdb shows in-frame clones only, minus some. The table includes about 120,000 clones, just under 95% detected once. The rearrangement uses TRBV5-1 and TRBJ2-5; 7 bases align to TRBD1. Sequencing was performed on CD4+ T cells sorted from blood. This TCR came from a human donor in good health. The CDR3 sequence: CASSLDRAGEETQYF. CDR3 in DNA: TGCGCCAGCAGCCTCGACAGGGCGGGCGAAGAGACCCAGTACTTC.